This T cell receptor (beta chain) was documented in a study of T cells in localized non-small cell lung cancer. Libraries were prepared by immunoSEQ multiplex PCR; TCRdb keeps only in-frame clonotypes and omits some of them. The sample holds over 45,000 clones, around nine tenths seen once. The TCR sequence derives from a female donor with stage II lung adenocarcinoma. Material: PBMCs, obtained before any cancer treatment.

In nucleotides, the CDR3 is TGTGCCAGCAGCCCTACGGGCTCCCCTTCCGAGCAGTACTTC. Its translation: CASSPTGSPSEQYF. The rearrangement joins TRBV11-1 to TRBJ2-7; unclear D gene. V was pared by 5 bases and J by 6 bases, with 17 bases between. CDR1 is SGHAT, CDR2 FQDESV, per germline (reference sequence). The length of the CDR3 is 14 residues.